This T cell receptor beta chain was recorded in a study of T cells after yellow fever vaccination. TCRdb reprocessed the 5' RACE reads via MiXCR and lists one record per CDR3 protein. Here the sample spans 360,000 or so distinct CDR3 sequences, roughly 11% being singletons. In germline, CDR1 is MNHEY, CDR2 SVGEGT. V lost 1 base and J 4 bases, leaving 3 bases between the germline ends. The CDR3 extends over 12 amino acids. The specimen was PBMCs, collected on the day of the first yellow fever vaccination. This rearrangement joins TRBV6-2 or TRBV6-3 to TRBJ2-3, with D unclear. The receptor comes from a man younger than 30 who received the YFV17D yellow fever vaccine. CDR3 nucleotide sequence: TGTGCCAGCAGTTACTGGGCAGATACGCAGTATTTT. Translation gives CASSYWADTQYF.